This T cell receptor (beta chain) was recorded in a study of shared clonotypes between healthy human individuals. Trimming shortened V by 4 bases and J by 4 bases, and 20 bases separated the two germline ends. Per germline, CDR1 SGHDT and CDR2 YYEEEE. The CDR3 totals 16 residues. TCRdb's table, derived via immunoSEQ multiplex PCR, lists solely in-frame clones and lacks some. The sample has about 1 million clones, around 74% seen once. This sequence originates from a young man in good health. Specimen: memory CD4+ T cells sorted from blood. The subset denotes: CD45RA-negative fraction. This chain joins TRBV5-6 and TRBJ1-2; D gene uncertain. Here the CDR3 DNA reads TGTGCCAGCAGCGGAGGAGCGACGGGTTTTGGCTATGGCTACACCTTC. Its protein product is CASSGGATGFGYGYTF.